What follows are 2 T cell receptor beta chains derived from one specimen sequenced in a study of shared clonotypes between healthy human individuals. Clones were sequenced by immunoSEQ multiplex PCR, and TCRdb holds only the in-frame ones, with some missing. The data contain approximately 600,000 clones, about 95% of them seen just once; the ten biggest clones take up 0.095% to 0.14%. Naive CD8 isolation took CD45RO-negative cells positively selected for CCR7 and excluded terminally differentiated effector memory CD45RA+ cells. Sequencing input: naive CD8+ T cells sorted from blood. The receptor set was obtained from a woman under 40 in good health.

This clone was detected once. The chain has TRBV5-5 and TRBJ2-7; perhaps TRBD2 as D (5 bases). The V gene's germline CDR1 is SGHKS and CDR2 YYEKEE (reference sequence). Trimming pared 10 bases from V and 3 bases from J, leaving 17 bases between. The CDR3 extends over 13 amino acids. CDR3 nucleotide sequence: TGTGCCCAGCCGGGAAAACGCGTCTACGAGCAGTACTTC. Amino acid sequence: CAQPGKRVYEQYF. The entire variable domain, with the rest obtained from reference TRBV5-5 and TRBJ2-7, is as follows: DAGVTQSPTHLIKTRGQQVTLRCSPISGHKSVSWYQQVLGQGPQFIFQYYEKEERGRGNFPDRFSARQFPNYSSELNVNALLLGDSALYLCAQPGKRVYEQYFGPGTRLTVT.

In its sample, this clone was seen once. The rearrangement links TRBV4-1 to TRBJ2-1; D not resolved. The CDR3 is 14 residues long. V dropped 4 bases and J dropped 2 bases, with 9 bases sitting between them. The germline CDR1 and CDR2 sequences are MGHRA and YSYEKL. The CDR3 loop is CASSLDGTYNEQFF. DNA of the CDR3: TGCGCCAGCAGCCTTGATGGCACCTACAATGAGCAGTTCTTC.